A selection of T cell receptor beta chains follows, all from one sample in a study of cytomegalovirus exposure and HLA in healthy donors. The assay was immunoSEQ multiplex PCR, and TCRdb's table has in-frame clones only and misses some. Of 90,000 to 120,000 clones listed, roughly 80% were seen once; the top ten hold 2% to 2.5%. The sequenced sample consisted of PBMCs. The source of these receptors is a man between 25 and 39 years old in good health and CMV-seronegative. CDR3s include the opening cysteine and the closing phenylalanine or tryptophan. A D gene is named only where the DNA matches it firmly.

V: TRBV5-1
D: TRBD1
J: TRBJ1-6
CDR3: CASSTGQEPSSLHF

V: TRBV28
D: .
J: TRBJ1-5
CDR3: CASSFRRVGNQPQHF

V: TRBV13
D: TRBD2
J: TRBJ2-7
CDR3: CASSQTSGIRSYEQYF

V: TRBV16
D: .
J: TRBJ1-2
CDR3: CASSQSWDSRNYGYTF

V: TRBV28
D: .
J: TRBJ1-2
CDR3: CASSLAGSGYTF

V: TRBV4-1
D: TRBD2
J: TRBJ2-3
CDR3: CASSQTSGSTDTQYF

V: TRBV4-1
D: .
J: TRBJ2-7
CDR3: CASSQDSGSYEQYF

V: TRBV10-2
D: .
J: TRBJ2-1
CDR3: CASSETGGDYNEQFF

V: TRBV2
D: .
J: TRBJ2-2
CDR3: CASSEGQGTPGELFF

V: TRBV5-1
D: TRBD1
J: TRBJ1-2
CDR3: CASSFGTGSYGYTF

V: TRBV25-1
D: TRBD1
J: TRBJ1-2
CDR3: CASSESFKGAYGYTF

V: TRBV5-1
D: .
J: TRBJ1-1
CDR3: CASSLGDEGAEAFF

V: TRBV4-1
D: TRBD2
J: TRBJ2-2
CDR3: CASSRTSANTGELFF

V: TRBV7-6
D: .
J: TRBJ1-1
CDR3: CASSLVAMNTEAFF

V: TRBV9
D: TRBD2
J: TRBJ2-7
CDR3: CASGPYTSGGQEQYF

V: TRBV7-3
D: TRBD1
J: TRBJ2-7
CDR3: CASSRKTGGSDEQYF

V: TRBV5-8
D: TRBD2
J: TRBJ2-3
CDR3: CASSPIGLAGGLTDTQYF

V: TRBV6-1
D: TRBD2
J: TRBJ2-2
CDR3: CASSGGGRGTGELFF

V: TRBV5-4
D: TRBD1
J: TRBJ1-3
CDR3: CASSPGTGTGNTIYF

V: TRBV5-5
D: .
J: TRBJ1-1
CDR3: CASSVQMNTEAFF

V: TRBV6-5
D: TRBD1
J: TRBJ1-2
CDR3: CASSYRGQGHYGYTF

V: TRBV9
D: .
J: TRBJ1-1
CDR3: CASSATERGTEAFF

V: TRBV29-1
D: .
J: TRBJ2-7
CDR3: CSVETIGRANYEQYF

V: TRBV7-3
D: .
J: TRBJ2-1
CDR3: CASSSQANEQFF

V: TRBV5-1
D: .
J: TRBJ1-1
CDR3: CASSLGLGGKNTEAFF

V: TRBV7-2
D: TRBD2
J: TRBJ2-1
CDR3: CASSSYSGGFYNEQFF

V: TRBV28
D: .
J: TRBJ2-3
CDR3: CASSLAGPSTDTQYF

V: TRBV2
D: .
J: TRBJ2-5
CDR3: CASQKDSAQETQYF

V: TRBV19
D: TRBD1
J: TRBJ1-2
CDR3: CASSTGGEGYGYTF

V: TRBV29-1
D: .
J: TRBJ2-2
CDR3: CSARVSGGGTGELFF

V: TRBV13
D: TRBD2
J: TRBJ2-3
CDR3: CASSATLGLAGVPGAQYF

V: TRBV19
D: .
J: TRBJ1-1
CDR3: CASSIDGNTEAFF

V: TRBV7-8
D: TRBD2
J: TRBJ2-1
CDR3: CASSPNGGSSYNEQFF

V: TRBV10-2
D: TRBD2
J: TRBJ2-7
CDR3: CASIEWASGKYEQYF

V: TRBV6-1
D: .
J: TRBJ1-2
CDR3: CASSEGLNFGYTF

V: TRBV30
D: .
J: TRBJ2-7
CDR3: CAWSVQVGGNVWYF

V: TRBV5-5
D: .
J: TRBJ1-6
CDR3: CASSLIAGANSPLHF